This T cell receptor (beta chain) emerged from a study of T cell repertoires in cytomegalovirus infection (dated by TCRdb to the late 2010s). At the level of the whole study: Recently identified HLA-C-restricted CMV epitopes, whose presentation resists viral immunomodulation, were targeted by peptide stimulations together with well-studied HLA-B-restricted epitopes. Because public TCR beta signatures pointed to carriage of CMV infection together with the matching HLA type, the HLA type of each donor mattered for the analysis.

What the treatment or condition label conveys for this sample: in vitro stimulation with specific CMV peptide epitopes to enrich CMV-specific T cells. Points on this clonotype: Its antigen specificity is not known. The input lacks base qualities; no much larger clone sits a single base away.

From the cysteine up to the phenylalanine, the CDR3 has a length of 19 residues. The read is trimmed to its CDR3 DNA, 57 bases read in frame from base 1. From the germline V gene (reference sequence), CDR1 is MNHEY and CDR2 is SMNVEV. Germline trimming amounts to 4 bases on V and 1 base on J, with 11 as the count of junction bases outside the gene matches. Data came from an Illumina HiSeq 1500. TCRdb applied fastp at Q25 and MiXCR to the public reads, then kept only in-frame beta chains. Records with the same CDR3 protein are collapsed into one entry carrying the most frequent genes and DNA. This sample comprises roughly 860,000 distinct CDR3 sequences, 30% to 35% of them detected only once. Jointly, the top ten make up around 12% of the sample. Paper-wide results and their limitations: In the ex vivo response, HLA-C-restricted CMV-specific TCR beta clonotypes were dominant, and in two of eight donors the single most frequent clonotype came from this HLA-C-restricted group. In both this cohort and an independent approximately 370-donor cohort, the cumulative frequency of public TCR beta family members distinguished carriers of CMV infection plus the relevant HLA type.

The chain links TRBV27 with TRBJ2-6, and 9 junction bases match TRBD1. The sequence derives from a human donor in good health (CMV status not recorded). Some clones in this sample may be carry-over from other donors' samples. Here the sequenced sample was cultured CD8+ T cells from PBMCs, taken from culture after CMV antigen stimulation. Here the CDR3 is given as CASSSPPHRGQSGANVLTF. The nucleotide sequence is TGTGCCAGCAGTTCCCCACCCCACAGGGGGCAGTCTGGGGCCAACGTCCTGACTTTC.